The 14 T cell receptor beta chains reported below all come from one sample, sequenced in a study of CD8+ T cells in alopecia areata (dated by TCRdb to between 2018 and 2020). In light of the paper, this sample's time point label describes: 20 to 30 weeks on oral tofacitinib. Interpreted using the paper, the treatment or condition label stands for: oral pan-JAK inhibitor, 5-10 mg twice daily. Library method: the immunoSEQ multiplex PCR assay. For TCR sequencing, RNA was extracted from every sample and reverse transcribed into cDNA to serve as template. The immuneACCESS repertoire file appears here via TCRdb, limited to in-frame rearrangements. These files lack a portion of the clones; in checked studies, under half of the deficit traces to unresolved V genes, and the cause of the others is not known. This sample has about 110,000 clones in its table, and around 50% of those were observed once. Of the sample, 12% falls within the top ten clones.

The sequencing used CD8+ T cells sorted from blood, collected at week 24, from a patient treated with tofacitinib. The receptors were gathered from a human donor with alopecia areata.

The table lists this clone with a count of one. The chain links TRBV9 to TRBJ2-7; D may be TRBD1 or TRBD2 (5 bases each). Trimming took 4 bases from V and 4 from J, leaving 15 bases between them. Germline CDR1 SGDLS, CDR2 YYNGEE. CDR3 length equals 14 residues. The CDR3 nucleotides are TGTGCCAGCAGCCCCCGGGACGGACCTTACGAGCAGTACTTC. Residues: CASSPRDGPYEQYF. The full variable domain, with the rest looked up from reference TRBV9 and TRBJ2-7, is DSGVTQTPKHLITATGQRVTLRCSPRSGDLSVYWYQQSLDQGLQFLIQYYNGEERAKGNILERFSAQQFPDLHSELNLSSLELGDSALYFCASSPRDGPYEQYFGPGTRLTVT.

The chain is built from TRBV6-5 and TRBJ1-1, with D uncertain. Germline lookup yields CDR1 MNHEY and CDR2 SVGAGI. V lost 0 bases to trimming and J lost 4 bases, with 9 bases between them. The CDR3 covers 14 residues. This CDR3 is CASSYSTAFTEAFF. In nucleotides, the CDR3 is TGTGCCAGCAGTTACTCAACAGCATTCACTGAAGCTTTCTTT.

The chain employs TRBV6-5 and TRBJ1-2; D not resolved. The CDR3 loop spans 13 amino acids. Trimming cost V 0 bases and J 3 bases, with 5 bases left between them. Germline loops: CDR1 MNHEY, CDR2 SVGAGI. CDR3 protein: CASSYSTDYGYTF. Here the CDR3 DNA reads TGTGCCAGCAGTTACTCGACCGACTATGGCTACACCTTC.

The chain is built from TRBV7-2 and TRBJ2-2; TRBD1 matches at 9 bases. Unmatched junction bases numbered 2, after V lost 5 bases and J lost 1 base. The length of the CDR3 is 15 residues. Germline CDR1 and CDR2: SGHTA and FQGNSA. The CDR3 reads CASSPGQGNTGELFF. Written as DNA, the CDR3 is TGTGCCAGCAGCCCGGGACAGGGGAACACCGGGGAGCTGTTTTTT. The whole variable domain, filled in from reference TRBV7-2 and TRBJ2-2, reads GAGVSQSPSNKVTEKGKDVELRCDPISGHTALYWYRQSLGQGLEFLIYFQGNSAPDKSGLPSDRFSAERTGGSVSTLTIQRTQQEDSAVYLCASSPGQGNTGELFFGEGSRLTVL.

J is TRBJ2-7 and V is TRBV5-6; 7 bases are shared with TRBD2. With 2 bases clipped from V and 3 bases from J, the junction kept 8 bases outside the gene matches. CDR3 length: 15 amino acids. Germline-derived CDR1 and CDR2 are SGHDT and YYEEEE. The CDR3, as DNA: TGTGCCAGCAGCTTTGGGCTAGCGGACCACTACGAGCAGTACTTC. Residues: CASSFGLADHYEQYF.

V is TRBV29-1 and J is TRBJ2-7, with 7 bases that match TRBD1. V lost 2 bases to trimming and J lost 4 bases; unmatched junction nucleotides: 5. Germline CDR1 is SQVTM and CDR2 is ANQGSEA. This CDR3 is built from 13 residues. The CDR3 DNA is TGCAGCGTTGAAACAGGGGAGAGGTACGAGCAGTACTTC. It is translated as CSVETGERYEQYF.

The V gene is TRBV4-3, the J gene TRBJ2-3; D might be TRBD2 (7 bases). Trimming pared 4 bases from V and 4 bases from J, leaving 12 bases between. The CDR3 spans 14 residues. The germline CDR1 and CDR2 sequences are LGHNA and YSLEER. CDR3 protein: CASSRGGEADTQYF. For the CDR3, the DNA is TGCGCCAGCAGCCGGGGGGGCGAAGCAGATACGCAGTATTTT.

A single count supports this clone. This sample includes further DNA sequences coding for the same CDR3. This chain joins TRBV5-1 and TRBJ1-1, with D perhaps TRBD1 (5 bases). Germline V lookup: CDR1 SGHRS, CDR2 YFSETQ. CDR3 length: 13 amino acids. V was pared by 2 bases and J by 3 bases, with 8 bases between. CDR3 sequence (DNA): TGCGCCAGCAGCTTTCAGGGAGACACTGAAGCTTTCTTT. Protein product: CASSFQGDTEAFF. The full variable domain, in which reference TRBV5-1 and TRBJ1-1 provide the parts outside the CDR3, is KAGVTQTPRYLIKTRGQQVTLSCSPISGHRSVSWYQQTPGQGLQFLFEYFSETQRNKGNFPGRFSGRQFSNSRSEMNVSTLELGDSALYLCASSFQGDTEAFFGQGTRLTVV.

The chain employs TRBV11-2 and TRBJ2-7, with 7 positions matching TRBD1. Looked up from germline, CDR1 is SGHAT and CDR2 is FQNNGV. The CDR3 covers 15 residues. V lost 1 base to trimming and J lost 3 bases; unmatched junction nucleotides: 6. In DNA, the CDR3 is TGTGCCAGCAGCTTAGGTGACAGGGCGGGCTACGAGCAGTACTTC. It is translated as CASSLGDRAGYEQYF.

The gene calls are TRBV5-1 and TRBJ2-7; D gene uncertain. CDR1 and CDR2 from the germline V gene are SGHRS and YFSETQ. V gave up 1 base and J gave up 5 bases, with 19 bases separating them. This CDR3 has 16 residues. The DNA of the CDR3 is TGCGCCAGCAGCTTGATGGGTGGGCCAGCCACCAACGAGCAGTACTTC. Its translation is CASSLMGGPATNEQYF.

The CDR3 DNA reads as TGTGCCAGCAGCCCAGGTCAGGGTGTTGCTCATACGCAGTATTTT. Protein product: CASSPGQGVAHTQYF. The chain carries TRBV7-9 and TRBJ2-3; TRBD1 might be the D (5 bases). The CDR3 spans 15 residues. Trimming stripped 5 bases from V and 7 bases from J, with 19 bases between. The germline CDR1 and CDR2 sequences are SEHNR and FQNEAQ (reference sequence).

The chain links TRBV5-6 to TRBJ2-5; TRBD2 is a possible D gene (7 bases). V dropped 4 bases and J dropped 2 bases, with 21 bases sitting between them. This CDR3 spans 17 amino acids. CDR1 is SGHDT, CDR2 YYEEEE, per germline. The DNA of the CDR3 is TGTGCCAGCAGCCCCGAGGGGGGGTTGGGTTGGCAAGAGACCCAGTACTTC. It yields the protein CASSPEGGLGWQETQYF. Full variable domain (rest looked up from reference TRBV5-6 and TRBJ2-5): DAGVTQSPTHLIKTRGQQVTLRCSPKSGHDTVSWYQQALGQGPQFIFQYYEEEERQRGNFPDRFSGHQFPNYSSELNVNALLLGDSALYLCASSPEGGLGWQETQYFGPGTRLLVL.

This clone was recorded a few times. The chain is built from TRBV6-5 and TRBJ1-1; D gene uncertain. The germline gives CDR1 MNHEY, CDR2 SVGAGI. Trimming removed 7 bases from V and 3 bases from J, with 18 bases in between. This CDR3 contains 15 residues. CDR3 nucleotides: TGTGCCAGCACCATAGATCCGGACTTTGACACTGAAGCTTTCTTT. Its protein product is CASTIDPDFDTEAFF.

The chain is built from TRBV30 and TRBJ1-2; D is uncertain. Trimming removed 1 base from V and 7 bases from J, with 7 bases in between. The V gene's germline CDR1 is GTSNPN and CDR2 SVGIG (reference sequence). The CDR3 covers 11 residues. CDR3 in amino acids: CAWSDSPGYTF. The CDR3, as DNA: TGTGCCTGGAGTGACTCCCCTGGCTACACCTTC.